This TCR beta chain was retrieved from a study of response to subunit inactivated influenza vaccine. The study, taken as a whole, reports: Authors suggested few new T cells are recruited by each seasonal influenza vaccination.

Trimming shortened V by 5 bases and J by 5 bases, and 15 bases separated the two germline ends. The CDR3 runs to 14 residues. A few counts support this clonotype. Its matching antigen is unknown. In TCRdb, the RT-PCR reads were re-called with MiXCR into one record per CDR3 protein. This sample has under 550,000 distinct CDR3 sequences, with 7.5% to 8.5% found just once. The chain employs TRBV12-3 or TRBV12-4 and TRBJ2-5; D gene unclear. The clonotype originates from a man aged 50 to 69 who received an inactivated influenza vaccine. The sequencing here drew on PBMCs from blood, taken less than 30 months after vaccination. The CDR3 DNA reads TGTGCCAGCAGTGCCGCATGGGCCGCGGAGACCCAGTACTTC. It translates to CASSAAWAAETQYF.